This entry describes one TCR beta chain. The antigen is not known. Method: immunoSEQ multiplex PCR; TCRdb's copy keeps in-frame clones and lacks some. This sample has 140,000 to 150,000 clones, with roughly 91% found just once. This CDR3 has 11 residues. Trimming took 6 bases from V and 10 from J, leaving 10 bases between them. Germline CDR1 is MNHEY and CDR2 is SVGEGT. The data were taken from a study of T cell responses to AZD1222 COVID-19 vaccine. Findings and caveats of the study: An increase in Spike-specific TCR breadth and depth was observed after two AZD1222 doses.

The input for sequencing was peripheral blood, taken on day 0 of AZD1222 vaccination. This chain connects TRBV6-2 or TRBV6-3 to TRBJ2-1, with D unclear. This TCR derives from an adult in good health. Here the CDR3 reads CASSPSWEQFF. In nucleotides, the CDR3 is TGTGCCAGCAGCCCTTCGTGGGAGCAGTTCTTC.